This T cell receptor beta chain derives from a study of control samples from healthy donors and cancer patients (dated by TCRdb to about 2020). From a lookup of the germline V gene (reference sequence), CDR1 and CDR2 are SGHNT and YYREEE. Inclusive of the bounding cysteine and phenylalanine, the CDR3 is 17 residues long. Only the CDR3 region is kept as DNA, spanning 51 bases read in frame from base 1. V is cut back by 3 bases and J by 5 bases, with 11 bases in the junction unmatched. The library was made by the immunoSEQ multiplex PCR assay. TCRdb limited this immuneACCESS table to in-frame rearrangements with V and J called. A share of clones is missing; checked studies link under half to unresolved V genes, and the rest is unexplained. The table for this sample lists approximately 170,000 clones; around 87% of them were counted only once. The ten biggest clones cover 1.2% to 1.5% of the sample.

Of note for this clone: The target of this receptor is not known. The record has no base qualities; no much larger clone is one base away.

Material: blood. The chain is made from TRBV5-4 and TRBJ2-5, with 12 junctional bases fitting TRBD2. The TCR was taken from a woman aged 50 to 65 in good health. The CDR3 reads CASSSLGLAGSGETQYF. The DNA sequence is TGTGCCAGCAGCTCTCTCGGACTAGCGGGGTCTGGGGAGACCCAGTACTTC.